The text below deals with one TCR beta chain. A read error is possible here, since a much larger clone lies one base away. The V segment lost 11 bases and the J segment 8 bases; nucleotides outside the gene matches: 9. The CDR3 is made up of 14 amino acids. CDR1 is MNHEY, CDR2 SVGEGT, per germline. This sample was taken from a study of blood T cells in healthy people across ages. The authors isolated at least 6 million PBMCs per sample. A second 7 to 11 cycle PCR used barcoded and J-beta primers. A single record per CDR3 protein comes from TCRdb applying MiXCR to the 5' RACE reads. The sample carries over 500,000 distinct CDR3 sequences, over 40% recorded once.

The rearrangement links TRBV6-2 or TRBV6-3 to TRBJ2-1, with TRBD2 matching 13 bases. Specimen: blood. The source of this sequence is a woman older than 75 in good health. The CDR3 sequence: CAADGTSGNYEQFF. DNA for the CDR3: TGTGCCGCCGACGGGACTAGCGGGAACTATGAGCAGTTCTTC.